These 25 T cell receptor beta chains were sequenced from one sample in a study of blood T cells in healthy people across ages. A second PCR of roughly 7 to 11 cycles used a sample-barcoded 5' primer and a J-beta primer mix. MiXCR was run by TCRdb on the 5' RACE reads, yielding one entry per CDR3 protein. The table includes about 680,000 distinct CDR3 sequences, 49% detected once. Sequenced material: blood. These receptor sequences come from a woman aged 55-70 years in good health.

This chain's CDR3 is CASSPRQANTEAFF. CDR3 DNA sequence: TGTGCCAGCAGCCCCCGACAGGCTAACACTGAAGCTTTCTTT. The rearrangement links TRBV7-9 to TRBJ1-1, with D tentatively TRBD1 (6 bases). This CDR3 contains 14 residues. Per germline, CDR1 SEHNR and CDR2 FQNEAQ (reference sequence). V dropped 5 bases and J dropped 2 bases, with 12 bases sitting between them.

Ten or more counts support this clonotype. V usage is TRBV4-3 and J usage is TRBJ1-2; TRBD1 matches at 9 bases. CDR1 is LGHNA, CDR2 YSLEER, per germline. This CDR3 has 18 amino acids. The ends lost 0 bases at V and 5 bases at J; junction bases unmatched: 13. CDR3 region: CASSQDLGSGTGPYGYTF. The CDR3 nucleotides read TGCGCCAGCAGCCAAGATCTCGGTTCAGGGACAGGGCCTTATGGCTACACCTTC.

This chain connects TRBV6-5 to TRBJ2-7, with 9 bases aligning to TRBD1. The CDR3 length is 15 residues. J lost 5 bases, V lost 5 bases, and 10 bases had no gene match. Per the germline V gene, CDR1 is MNHEY and CDR2 is SVGAGI. The DNA for the CDR3 is TGTGCCAGCAGTACTCCGGGACAGGGTGGCGACGAGCAGTACTTC. This sequence encodes CASSTPGQGGDEQYF.

The chain uses TRBV20-1 and TRBJ2-7; weak D call: TRBD1 (6 bases). Near its end, the DNA agrees better with TRBJ2-5, so the J call may be wrong. Germline-derived CDR1 and CDR2 are DFQATT and SNEGSKA (reference sequence). CDR3 length: 14 residues. CDR3 DNA sequence: TGCAGTGCCCAGAGATCGCAGGGGAAAGAGACCCAGTACTTC. It is translated as CSAQRSQGKETQYF.

CDR3 residues: CSTQTSAFTDTQYF. The CDR3 region has the DNA TGCAGTACACAGACTAGCGCCTTCACAGATACGCAGTATTTT. The rearrangement joins TRBV20-1 to TRBJ2-3, with 8 bases aligning to TRBD2. V lost 8 bases and J lost 2; bases outside the gene matches: 9. Germline loops: CDR1 DFQATT, CDR2 SNEGSKA (reference sequence). The CDR3 extends over 14 amino acids.

The V gene is TRBV27, the J gene TRBJ2-3; D remains unclear. V shed 7 bases and J shed 3 bases, with 20 bases lying between them. Germline CDR1 and CDR2: MNHEY and SMNVEV (reference sequence). The CDR3 is 16 amino acids. CDR3 in DNA: TGTGCCAGCAACCTTTACCTGGACGGAAATACAGATACGCAGTATTTT. It yields the protein CASNLYLDGNTDTQYF.

The rearrangement uses TRBV10-3 and TRBJ1-2; D gene ambiguous. V lost 5 bases, J lost 0 bases, and 4 bases lay in between. CDR3 length: 12 residues. Germline CDR1 ENHRY, CDR2 SYGVKD. CDR3 nucleotides: TGTGCCATCAGTCAGGCTAACTATGGCTACACCTTC. Its protein is CAISQANYGYTF.

The V and J genes are TRBV29-1 and TRBJ1-1; a possible D gene is TRBD1 (6 bases). The CDR3 extends over 16 amino acids. Germline V lookup: CDR1 SQVTM, CDR2 ANQGSEA. V shed 5 bases and J shed 1 base, with 20 bases lying between them. This chain's CDR3 is CSVLPWDNRKNTEAFF. The CDR3 DNA reads TGCAGCGTTCTTCCCTGGGACAACAGAAAGAACACTGAAGCTTTCTTT.

V gene TRBV3-1 combines with J gene TRBJ1-6, with D maybe TRBD1 (6 bases). This CDR3 contains 14 residues. The V gene's germline CDR1 is LGHDT and CDR2 YNNKEL (reference sequence). Trimming removed 4 bases at V and 10 bases at J, with 14 bases between. The CDR3 bases are TGTGCCAGCAGCCCCGAGGGGGGATGGTCACCCCTCCACTTT. This encodes CASSPEGGWSPLHF.

The chain employs TRBV6-2 or TRBV6-3 and TRBJ1-1; D remains ambiguous. Germline V gene data show CDR1 as MNHEY and CDR2 as SVGEGT. The length of the CDR3 is 15 residues. The V and J ends lost 5 bases and 0 bases respectively, with 13 bases between them. For the CDR3, the DNA is TGTGCCAGCAGTCCTTACAGCAATTTGAACACTGAAGCTTTCTTT. This codes for CASSPYSNLNTEAFF.

This clonotype was counted a few times. The chain has TRBV6-2 or TRBV6-3 and TRBJ2-5; D unresolved. The end of the DNA aligns better with TRBJ2-7, so the J call may be wrong. The CDR3 is made up of 16 amino acids. CDR1 MNHEY and CDR2 SVGEGT come from the germline V gene. The DNA of the CDR3 is TGTGCCAGCACGCACGACCTTCAAGGACGTGACTACGAGCAGTACTTC. Encoded protein: CASTHDLQGRDYEQYF.

The chain couples TRBV7-2 to TRBJ2-7, with 9 bases that match TRBD1. This CDR3 contains 15 residues. J gave up 4 bases and V 4 bases, and 8 bases lay outside the gene matches. Per the germline V gene, CDR1 is SGHTA and CDR2 is FQGNSA. The CDR3 DNA reads TGTGCCAGCAGCTCTAACAGGGGGCGCCTGTACGAGCAGTACTTC. Translating gives CASSSNRGRLYEQYF.

CDR3 in amino acids: CASSSNRVLGQPQHF. The DNA for the CDR3 is TGTGCCAGCAGCTCAAACAGGGTTTTAGGTCAGCCCCAGCATTTT. V and J are TRBV7-2 and TRBJ1-5; tentatively, D is TRBD1 (6 bases). Germline loops: CDR1 SGHTA, CDR2 FQGNSA. V was clipped by 4 bases and J by 6 bases, with 16 bases between them. The CDR3 sequence is 15 residues long.

This clonotype was seen more than once but under ten times. The V call is TRBV7-9, the J call TRBJ2-1; 14 bases fit TRBD2. Germline values: CDR1 SEHNR, CDR2 FQNEAQ (reference sequence). CDR3 length equals 16 residues. Losses at the gene ends were 5 bases for V and 2 bases for J; bases not matched to a gene: 2. CDR3 DNA sequence: TGTGCCAGCAGCCCGGGACTAGCGGGGGCCTACAATGAGCAGTTCTTC. It specifies CASSPGLAGAYNEQFF. Full variable domain (missing parts from reference TRBV7-9 and TRBJ2-1): DTGVSQNPRHKITKRGQNVTFRCDPISEHNRLYWYRQTLGQGPEFLTYFQNEAQLEKSRLLSDRFSAERPKGSFSTLEIQRTEQGDSAMYLCASSPGLAGAYNEQFFGPGTRLTVL.

Worth noting for this clonotype: A read error may account for a junction end that differs from germline. This chain connects TRBV7-2 to TRBJ2-7; possibly TRBD2 for D (6 bases). The CDR3 is 13 amino acids. CDR1 is SGHTA, CDR2 FQGNSA, per germline. The CDR3, as DNA: TGTGTCAGCAGACAAGGCTGGCGGGGTGAAGAGTACTTC. Translated: CVSRQGWRGEEYF.

This clonotype showed up just a few times. The chain recombines TRBV7-9 with TRBJ1-2, with 8 bases matching TRBD1. The length of the CDR3 is 13 residues. Germline CDR1 and CDR2: SEHNR and FQNEAQ (reference sequence). V shed 8 bases, J shed 4 bases, and the junction held 6 bases outside the gene matches. The CDR3 sequence: CASGLTGGYGYTF. CDR3 coding DNA: TGTGCCAGCGGACTTACAGGGGGCTATGGCTACACCTTC. Filled out from reference TRBV7-9 and TRBJ1-2, the complete variable domain reads DTGVSQNPRHKITKRGQNVTFRCDPISEHNRLYWYRQTLGQGPEFLTYFQNEAQLEKSRLLSDRFSAERPKGSFSTLEIQRTEQGDSAMYLCASGLTGGYGYTFGSGTRLTVV.

The rearrangement joins TRBV12-3 or TRBV12-4 to TRBJ1-1; D uncertain. The CDR3 is 13 amino acids. V lost 4 bases and J 5 bases, leaving 11 bases between the germline ends. CDR3 loop: CASSSSRETEAFF. In DNA, the CDR3 is TGTGCCAGCAGTTCGAGTAGGGAAACTGAAGCTTTCTTT.

The chain recombines TRBV20-1 with TRBJ2-7, with D possibly matching TRBD2 (6 bases). Germline V gives CDR1 DFQATT, CDR2 SNEGSKA (reference sequence). V lost 0 bases and J 0 bases, leaving 18 bases between the germline ends. The CDR3 has 17 residues. CDR3 nucleotide sequence: TGCAGTGCTAGAGATTTCTTCTGGGGGAGGAGCTCCTACGAGCAGTACTTC. It encodes CSARDFFWGRSSYEQYF.

In its sample, this clonotype was seen a few times. The V gene is TRBV20-1, the J gene TRBJ2-7, with 7 bases fitting TRBD1. The CDR3 runs 12 residues. The V gene end was trimmed by 6 bases and the J gene end by 2 bases; junction bases not matched to a gene: 4. Germline V gene sequence: CDR1 DFQATT, CDR2 SNEGSKA (reference sequence). The CDR3 protein is CSASRGTYEQYF. The CDR3 bases are TGCAGTGCCTCCAGGGGGACCTACGAGCAGTACTTC.

This clonotype was seen only a few times. The chain couples TRBV28 to TRBJ1-2; tentatively, D is TRBD1 (6 bases). CDR3 length equals 12 residues. CDR1 is MDHEN and CDR2 is SYDVKM in the germline V gene. Trimming took off 11 bases at V and 1 base at J, with 11 bases between the two ends. CDR3 sequence reads: CAFRDNNYGYTF. The CDR3 region has the DNA TGTGCCTTTCGGGACAATAACTATGGCTACACCTTC.

Only a few counts were recorded for this clonotype. The chain joins TRBV18 to TRBJ1-2; D is uncertain. The germline gives CDR1 KGHSH, CDR2 LQKENI. The length of the CDR3 is 14 residues. The V end was cut by 1 base, the J end by 4 bases, with 10 bases between. The CDR3 region has the DNA TGTGCCAGCTCACCACAAAGGCAATTCTATGGCTACACCTTC. Translated: CASSPQRQFYGYTF.

J is TRBJ1-3 and V is TRBV4-3; a possible D gene is TRBD1 (6 bases). Per germline, CDR1 LGHNA and CDR2 YSLEER. The V and J ends lost 0 bases and 4 bases respectively, with 10 bases between them. This CDR3 is 15 amino acids long. CDR3 loop: CASSQDGGQGNTIYF. The CDR3 region has the DNA TGCGCCAGCAGCCAAGATGGGGGACAAGGAAACACCATATATTTT.

This clonotype was found a few times. V gene TRBV7-9 combines with J gene TRBJ2-5; D perhaps matches TRBD1 (8 bases). The germline V gene has CDR1 SEHNR and CDR2 FQNEAQ (reference sequence). V shed 0 bases and J shed 7 bases, with 12 bases lying between them. The CDR3 loop spans 14 amino acids. The CDR3 DNA sequence: TGTGCCAGCAGCTTAGCGACAGGGGAGGGGACCCAGTACTTC. Translation: CASSLATGEGTQYF.

This clonotype was counted between two and nine times. CDR3 loop: CASSLSRRGPQYF. CDR3 coding DNA: TGTGCCAGCAGCTTAAGCCGGCGCGGCCCCCAGTACTTC. The rearrangement links TRBV7-2 to TRBJ2-5; D is undetermined. V was pared by 2 bases and J by 9 bases, with 13 bases between. CDR3 size: 13 residues. Germline lookup yields CDR1 SGHTA and CDR2 FQGNSA.

This clonotype was seen a handful of times. The chain is built from TRBV15 and TRBJ1-5, with no clear D. The CDR3 totals 14 residues. V lost 3 bases, J lost 6 bases, and 12 bases lay in between. CDR1 and CDR2 from the germline V gene are LNHNV and YYDKDF (reference sequence). The CDR3 spells CATSSSGIGQPQHF. The CDR3 region has the DNA TGTGCCACCAGCAGTTCGGGGATTGGTCAGCCCCAGCATTTT. The variable domain in full, completed from reference TRBV15 and TRBJ1-5, reads DAMVIQNPRYQVTQFGKPVTLSCSQTLNHNVMYWYQQKSSQAPKLLFHYYDKDFNNEADTPDNFQSRRPNTSFCFLDIRSPGLGDTAMYLCATSSSGIGQPQHFGDGTRLSIL.